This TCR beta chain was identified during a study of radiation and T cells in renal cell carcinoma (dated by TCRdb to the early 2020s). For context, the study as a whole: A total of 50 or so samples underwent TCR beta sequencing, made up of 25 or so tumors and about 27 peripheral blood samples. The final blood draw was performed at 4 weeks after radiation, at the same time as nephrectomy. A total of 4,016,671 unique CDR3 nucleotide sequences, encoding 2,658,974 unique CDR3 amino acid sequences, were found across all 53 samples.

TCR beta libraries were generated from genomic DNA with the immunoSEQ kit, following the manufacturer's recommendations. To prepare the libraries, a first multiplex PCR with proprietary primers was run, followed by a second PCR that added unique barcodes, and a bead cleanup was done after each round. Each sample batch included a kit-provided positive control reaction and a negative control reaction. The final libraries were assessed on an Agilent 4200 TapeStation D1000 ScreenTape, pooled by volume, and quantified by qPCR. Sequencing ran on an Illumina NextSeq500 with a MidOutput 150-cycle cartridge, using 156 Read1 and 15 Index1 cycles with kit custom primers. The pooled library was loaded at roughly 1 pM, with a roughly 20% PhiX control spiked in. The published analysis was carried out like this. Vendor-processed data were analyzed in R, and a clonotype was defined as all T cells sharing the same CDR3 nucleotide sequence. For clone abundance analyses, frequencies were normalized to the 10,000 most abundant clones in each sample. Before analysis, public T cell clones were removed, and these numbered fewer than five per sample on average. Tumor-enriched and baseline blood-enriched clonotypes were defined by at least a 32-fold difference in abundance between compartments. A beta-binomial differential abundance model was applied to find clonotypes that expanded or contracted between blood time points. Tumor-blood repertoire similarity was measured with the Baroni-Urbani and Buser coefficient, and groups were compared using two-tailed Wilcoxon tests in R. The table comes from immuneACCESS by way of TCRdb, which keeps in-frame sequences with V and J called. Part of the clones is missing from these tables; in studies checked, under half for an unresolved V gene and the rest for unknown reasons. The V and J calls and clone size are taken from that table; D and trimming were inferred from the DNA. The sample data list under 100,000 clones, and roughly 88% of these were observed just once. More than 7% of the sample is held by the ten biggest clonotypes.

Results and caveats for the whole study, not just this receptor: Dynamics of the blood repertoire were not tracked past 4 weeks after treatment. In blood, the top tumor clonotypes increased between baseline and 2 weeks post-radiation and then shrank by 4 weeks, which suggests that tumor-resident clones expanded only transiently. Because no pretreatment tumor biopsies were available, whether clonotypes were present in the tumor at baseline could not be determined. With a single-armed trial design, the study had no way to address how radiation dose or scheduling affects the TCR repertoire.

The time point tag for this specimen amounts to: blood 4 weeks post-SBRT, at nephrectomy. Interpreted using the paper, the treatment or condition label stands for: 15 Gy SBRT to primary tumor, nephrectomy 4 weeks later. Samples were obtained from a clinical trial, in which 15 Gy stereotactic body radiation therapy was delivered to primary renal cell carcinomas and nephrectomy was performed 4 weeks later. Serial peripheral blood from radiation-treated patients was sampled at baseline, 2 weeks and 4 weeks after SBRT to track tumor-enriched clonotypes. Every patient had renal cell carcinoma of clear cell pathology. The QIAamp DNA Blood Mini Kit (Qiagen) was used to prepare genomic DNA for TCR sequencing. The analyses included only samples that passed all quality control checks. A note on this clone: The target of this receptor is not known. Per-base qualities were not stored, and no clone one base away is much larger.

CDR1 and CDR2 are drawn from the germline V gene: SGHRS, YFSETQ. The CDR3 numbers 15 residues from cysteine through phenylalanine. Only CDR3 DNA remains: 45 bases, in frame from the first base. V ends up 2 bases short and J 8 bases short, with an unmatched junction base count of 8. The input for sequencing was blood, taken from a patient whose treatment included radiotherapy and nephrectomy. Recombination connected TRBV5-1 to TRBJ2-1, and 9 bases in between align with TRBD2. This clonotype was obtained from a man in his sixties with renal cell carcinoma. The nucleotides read TGCGCCAGCAGCTTAATAGCGGGAGAAATAGATGAGCAGTTCTTC. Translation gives CASSLIAGEIDEQFF.